The clone carrying this T cell receptor beta chain appeared a few times. Its antigen is undetermined. The sample is drawn from a study of T cells in Graves' hyperthyroidism and ophthalmopathy. General study results and limits: Blood also carried most thyroid clonotypes expanded above 0.001. By a 13 V-J model, ophthalmopathy was set apart from stable hyperthyroidism.

With V trimmed by 0 bases and J by 0 bases, 20 bases remained unmatched. The CDR3 contains 22 residues. The V gene's germline CDR1 is SGHRS and CDR2 YFSETQ. RNA transcripts provided the source from which TCR beta CDR3 regions were amplified. Using the HTBI primer set, a first-round RT-PCR was run on the TCR CDR3. TCRdb itself ran the multiplex PCR reads through MiXCR, one entry per CDR3 protein. The sample contains a few hundred thousand distinct CDR3 sequences, about 15% of which appear only once. Stable hyperthyroidism: no ophthalmopathy progression over 18 months of follow-up. The material sequenced was blood. The TCR comes from a woman in her thirties with Graves' hyperthyroidism. The chain has TRBV5-1 and TRBJ2-1, with 8 bases identical to TRBD2. The CDR3 DNA is TGCGCCAGCAGCTTGGGCCCAGCGGGAGTTCCGGCTTCCCATGGCTCCTACAATGAGCAGTTCTTC. This encodes CASSLGPAGVPASHGSYNEQFF.